Presented here are 27 T cell receptor beta chains from one specimen sequenced in a study of blood T cell repertoires in COVID-19. Using immunoSEQ multiplex PCR, the repertoire was profiled, and TCRdb retains in-frame clones only, with some absent. Of 140,000 to 150,000 clones in the sample, around nine tenths are singletons; the top ten hold about 1.7%. Sequences were obtained from peripheral blood. Source of these receptors: a woman between 45 and 65 years old with acute or convalescent COVID-19.

This chain joins TRBV6-2 or TRBV6-3 and TRBJ2-6; a weak D match, TRBD2 (6 bases). The CDR3 runs 22 residues. Germline lookup yields CDR1 MNHEY and CDR2 SVGEGT. V was pared by 6 bases and J by 0 bases, with 30 bases between. This chain's CDR3 is CASSPRWEAWVPVASGANVLTF. DNA of the CDR3: TGTGCCAGCAGCCCACGATGGGAGGCCTGGGTACCGGTAGCCTCTGGGGCCAACGTCCTGACTTTC.

The chain employs TRBV7-2 and TRBJ1-3; TRBD1 matches 9 bases. Germline CDR1 is SGHTA and CDR2 is FQGNSA. The V segment lost 6 bases and the J segment 5 bases; nucleotides outside the gene matches: 8. This CDR3 spans 15 amino acids. The CDR3 loop reads CASRGNRGRRNTIYF. CDR3 sequence (DNA): TGTGCCAGCAGAGGAAACAGGGGGCGGAGAAACACCATATATTTT.

The chain recombines TRBV13 with TRBJ2-3; 7 nucleotides agree with TRBD2. The CDR3 covers 14 residues. J was trimmed by 1 base and V by 5 bases; bases with no gene match: 3. Germline V gives CDR1 PRHDT, CDR2 FYEKMQ (reference sequence). CDR3 in DNA: TGTGCCAGCAGCCTCCGGGAGGGCACAGATACGCAGTATTTT. This encodes CASSLREGTDTQYF.

The chain employs TRBV19 and TRBJ1-1; 9 nucleotides agree with TRBD1. V shed 5 bases, J shed 0 bases, and the junction held 7 bases outside the gene matches. Germline CDR1 reads LNHDA; CDR2 reads SQIVND (reference sequence). This CDR3 is built from 16 residues. The CDR3 here is CASSLPQGALNTEAFF. The CDR3, as DNA: TGTGCCAGTAGTCTCCCACAGGGGGCCTTGAACACTGAAGCTTTCTTT. The variable domain in full, with the rest retrieved from reference TRBV19 and TRBJ1-1, is DGGITQSPKYLFRKEGQNVTLSCEQNLNHDAMYWYRQDPGQGLRLIYYSQIVNDFQKGDIAEGYSVSREKKESFPLTVTSAQKNPTAFYLCASSLPQGALNTEAFFGQGTRLTVV.

In its sample, this clone was seen a few times. This chain joins TRBV5-1 and TRBJ1-3; D unclear. Germline V gives CDR1 SGHRS, CDR2 YFSETQ. V lost 0 bases and J 1 base, leaving 8 bases between the germline ends. This CDR3 has 15 residues. CDR3 sequence reads: CASSLVSGSGNTIYF. The CDR3 DNA reads TGCGCCAGCAGCTTGGTATCCGGGTCTGGAAACACCATATATTTT.

The V and J genes are TRBV19 and TRBJ2-1; 13 bases line up with TRBD2. The length of the CDR3 is 18 residues. The ends lost 4 bases at V and 7 bases at J; junction bases unmatched: 13. Germline V gene lookup returns CDR1 LNHDA and CDR2 SQIVND (reference sequence). Here the CDR3 DNA reads TGTGCCAGTAGTACCACTTCCTGGACTAGCGGGAGACCTAATGAGCAGTTCTTC. It codes for CASSTTSWTSGRPNEQFF.

The V gene is TRBV30, the J gene TRBJ2-7; 8 bases match TRBD1. Looked up from germline, CDR1 is GTSNPN and CDR2 is SVGIG (reference sequence). V was pared by 0 bases and J by 0 bases, with 4 bases of the junction left unmatched. The CDR3 length is 15 residues. Here the CDR3 DNA reads TGTGCCTGGAGTGTAATAACAGGGGGCTCCTACGAGCAGTACTTC. Translation: CAWSVITGGSYEQYF.

V gene TRBV10-3 combines with J gene TRBJ2-2, with TRBD1 identical over 9 bases. The germline gives CDR1 ENHRY, CDR2 SYGVKD. Unmatched junction bases numbered 5, after V lost 2 bases and J lost 7 bases. The CDR3 extends over 15 amino acids. CDR3 amino acids: CAISETRTGVGELFF. CDR3 DNA: TGTGCCATCAGTGAGACGCGGACAGGGGTCGGGGAGCTGTTTTTT.

The J gene is TRBJ2-7, the V gene TRBV11-2; tentative D call: TRBD1 (5 bases). The CDR3 has 13 residues. Germline CDR1 reads SGHAT; CDR2 reads FQNNGV. Between the trimmed V and J ends, which lost 2 bases and 5 bases, there was a span of 10 bases. The chain's CDR3 is CASSLSGYDEQYF. The DNA of the CDR3 is TGTGCCAGCAGCTTATCAGGGTATGACGAGCAGTACTTC.

The chain carries TRBV28 and TRBJ1-4; D perhaps matches TRBD1 (6 bases). From germline, CDR1 is MDHEN and CDR2 SYDVKM. The CDR3 sequence is 14 residues long. V shed 2 bases and J shed 6 bases, with 10 bases lying between them. CDR3 bases: TGTGCCAGCAGTTTACCACAGGGCGATGAAAAACTGTTTTTT. This encodes CASSLPQGDEKLFF.

This chain links TRBV7-9 with TRBJ2-5; 7 bases map to TRBD1. Trimming at V came to 0 bases and at J to 3 bases, leaving 4 bases not matched to a gene. Per germline, CDR1 SEHNR and CDR2 FQNEAQ (reference sequence). The CDR3 has 15 residues. CDR3 sequence reads: CASSLAGTEKETQYF. For the CDR3, the DNA is TGTGCCAGCAGCTTAGCCGGGACAGAGAAAGAGACCCAGTACTTC.

This clone was seen a few times. This chain joins TRBV7-9 and TRBJ2-1; no firm D call. V shed 3 bases and J shed 0 bases, with 3 bases lying between them. This CDR3 comprises 13 residues. Germline loops: CDR1 SEHNR, CDR2 FQNEAQ (reference sequence). The CDR3 region is CASSFSSYNEQFF. CDR3 DNA sequence: TGTGCCAGCAGCTTCAGCTCCTACAATGAGCAGTTCTTC.

The chain couples TRBV19 to TRBJ1-5, with a possible D match to TRBD1 (5 bases). The germline gives CDR1 LNHDA, CDR2 SQIVND (reference sequence). The CDR3 loop spans 13 amino acids. The V and J ends lost 5 bases and 9 bases respectively, with 14 bases between them. The CDR3 nucleotides are TGTGCCAGTAGTGGGGGGGGAGGTCTGCCCCAGCATTTT. Translated: CASSGGGGLPQHF. Looking up the rest from reference TRBV19 and TRBJ1-5 gives the full variable domain: DGGITQSPKYLFRKEGQNVTLSCEQNLNHDAMYWYRQDPGQGLRLIYYSQIVNDFQKGDIAEGYSVSREKKESFPLTVTSAQKNPTAFYLCASSGGGGLPQHFGDGTRLSIL.

The chain carries TRBV6-6 and TRBJ1-5, with no clear D. Germline V gene lookup returns CDR1 MNHNY and CDR2 SVGAGI (reference sequence). V lost 5 bases, J lost 3 bases, and 5 bases lay in between. The CDR3 contains 12 residues. This CDR3 is CASSLYNQPQHF. The CDR3 coding sequence is TGTGCCAGCAGTCTGTACAATCAGCCCCAGCATTTT.

This chain links TRBV29-1 with TRBJ2-2; the match to TRBD2 covers 8 bases. The CDR3 contains 12 residues. Germline values: CDR1 SQVTM, CDR2 ANQGSEA. The V and J ends lost 6 bases and 5 bases, in that order; junction bases with no gene match: 2. CDR3 in amino acids: CSVTSGTGELFF. The CDR3 DNA reads TGCAGCGTCACTAGCGGAACCGGGGAGCTGTTTTTT.

This chain joins TRBV5-1 and TRBJ1-6, with D possibly TRBD1 on 5 matching bases. V was clipped by 5 bases and J by 8 bases, with 14 bases between them. The CDR3 loop spans 14 amino acids. From germline, CDR1 is SGHRS and CDR2 YFSETQ. The CDR3 DNA is TGCGCCAGCAGATCGAATACAGGAGATTCACCCCTCCACTTT. Protein: CASRSNTGDSPLHF.

The CDR3 sequence is CASSQDLGRYTEAFF. Written as DNA, the CDR3 is TGTGCCAGCAGCCAAGATCTGGGGAGGTACACTGAAGCTTTCTTT. The gene calls are TRBV3-1 (or the pseudogene TRBV3-2) and TRBJ1-1; unclear D gene. Germline-derived CDR1 and CDR2 are LGHDT and YNNKEL (reference sequence). V was cut by 0 bases and J by 3 bases, with 11 bases left in between. This CDR3 is 15 amino acids long.

The chain combines TRBV4-1 with TRBJ2-1; TRBD2 agrees at 11 bases. The CDR3 is made up of 14 amino acids. Per the germline V gene, CDR1 is MGHRA and CDR2 is YSYEKL. The V gene end was trimmed by 5 bases and the J gene end by 8 bases; junction bases not matched to a gene: 5. Written as DNA, the CDR3 is TGCGCCAGCAGCGGGACTAGCGGTACGTATGAGCAGTTCTTC. Translation gives CASSGTSGTYEQFF.

This chain links TRBV11-1 with TRBJ2-7; a weak D match, TRBD2 (5 bases). In germline, CDR1 is SGHAT, CDR2 FQDESV (reference sequence). CDR3 length equals 14 residues. The V end lost 5 bases, the J end lost 2 bases, and 13 bases lay between the germline ends. In DNA form, the CDR3 reads TGTGCCAGCAGCCGCCGAGCGGCCGCCTACGAGCAGTACTTC. The encoded protein is CASSRRAAAYEQYF.

This sequence joins TRBV7-6 and TRBJ2-1, with TRBD2 matching 8 bases. The J segment lost 4 bases and the V segment lost 5 bases, leaving 10 bases of the junction unmatched. The CDR3 is 16 residues long. Germline assignment: CDR1 SGHVS and CDR2 FNYEAQ. The CDR3 region is CASSRSVREGYNEQFF. CDR3 DNA: TGTGCCAGCAGCCGTTCAGTTCGGGAGGGGTACAATGAGCAGTTCTTC.

The V gene is TRBV18, the J gene TRBJ1-2, with D unresolved. V was shortened by 6 bases and J by 5 bases, with 10 bases between the two germline ends. The length of the CDR3 is 12 residues. CDR1 and CDR2 (germline): KGHSH, LQKENI. The CDR3 bases are TGTGCCAGCTCCTCGAACATTTATGGCTACACCTTC. It specifies CASSSNIYGYTF.

V is TRBV3-1 (or the pseudogene TRBV3-2) and J is TRBJ2-2; 12 nucleotides agree with TRBD2. This CDR3 is built from 15 residues. V lost 5 bases to trimming and J lost 6 bases; unmatched junction nucleotides: 4. Germline V gene data show CDR1 as LGHDT and CDR2 as YNNKEL (reference sequence). CDR3 sequence reads: CASSIPSGGAGELFF. The DNA for the CDR3 is TGTGCCAGCAGCATCCCTAGCGGGGGGGCCGGGGAGCTGTTTTTT.

The chain uses TRBV6-5 and TRBJ1-2; D gene unclear. Looked up from germline, CDR1 is MNHEY and CDR2 is SVGAGI. The CDR3 spans 14 residues. V lost 5 bases and J lost 4, with 14 bases in between. CDR3 sequence reads: CASSLRNPGYGYTF. The CDR3 bases are TGTGCCAGCAGTCTCCGCAACCCGGGCTATGGCTACACCTTC.

V usage is TRBV7-8 and J usage is TRBJ2-5, with D perhaps matching TRBD1 (6 bases). The V gene's germline CDR1 is SGHVS and CDR2 FQNEAQ. Trimming shortened V by 5 bases and J by 7 bases, and 14 bases separated the two germline ends. This CDR3 comprises 13 residues. CDR3 sequence: CASSPHFRGTQYF. The DNA of the CDR3 is TGTGCCAGCAGCCCCCACTTCAGGGGGACCCAGTACTTC. The full variable domain, completed using reference TRBV7-8 and TRBJ2-5, is GAGVSQSPRYKVAKRGQDVALRCDPISGHVSLFWYQQALGQGPEFLTYFQNEAQLDKSGLPSDRFFAERPEGSVSTLKIQRTQQEDSAVYLCASSPHFRGTQYFGPGTRLLVL.

The V gene is TRBV5-1, the J gene TRBJ1-6; D is perhaps TRBD1 (5 bases). The V gene lost 5 bases and the J gene lost 7 bases, with 13 bases spanning the gap. The CDR3 sequence is 14 residues long. CDR1 is SGHRS, CDR2 YFSETQ, per germline. The CDR3 region is CASRDGQGNSPLHF. CDR3 DNA sequence: TGCGCCAGCAGGGACGGGCAGGGCAATTCACCCCTCCACTTT.

This chain connects TRBV9 to TRBJ2-5, with TRBD1 matching over 8 bases. Germline-derived CDR1 and CDR2 are SGDLS and YYNGEE. V lost 4 bases to trimming and J lost 2 bases; unmatched junction nucleotides: 4. The CDR3 extends over 14 amino acids. The DNA of the CDR3 is TGTGCCAGCAGCCCCCGGGACAGGCAAGAGACCCAGTACTTC. It yields the protein CASSPRDRQETQYF.

This rearrangement joins TRBV6-1 to TRBJ2-5; unclear D gene. Germline loops: CDR1 MNHNS, CDR2 SASEGT. This CDR3 contains 13 residues. V lost 1 base and J 0 bases, leaving 3 bases between the germline ends. The CDR3 here is CASSEVNQETQYF. Here the CDR3 DNA reads TGTGCCAGCAGTGAAGTCAACCAAGAGACCCAGTACTTC.